Listed below are T cell receptor beta chains from one sample, sequenced in a study of CD8 T cells in Susac syndrome. One entry per CDR3 protein results from TCRdb running MiXCR on the immunoSEQ multiplex PCR reads. In the table there are 130,000 or so distinct CDR3 sequences, roughly 95% of which are singletons. The material sequenced was CD4+ T cells from PBMCs. These receptors all stem from a human donor with Susac syndrome. CDR3s include the opening cysteine and the closing phenylalanine or tryptophan. D genes are given only for firm matches. Some rows mark clone size as missing; the rest say once, few, many or name a class of expanded clone.

clone_size j_call v_call d_call cdr3_aa cdr3_nt
. TRBJ2-4 TRBV3-1 . CASSQRDIQYF TGTGCCAGCAGCCAACGGGACATTCAGTACTTC
. TRBJ2-1 TRBV10-3 . CAISESSGNEQFF TGTGCCATCAGTGAGTCGAGCGGGAATGAGCAGTTCTTC
. TRBJ1-1 TRBV6-5 . CASKRGMNTEAFF TGTGCCAGCAAAAGGGGGATGAACACTGAAGCTTTCTTT
. TRBJ2-3 TRBV29-1 TRBD1 CSVAPRQGPTDTQYF TGCAGCGTTGCCCCCAGACAGGGCCCCACAGATACGCAGTATTTT
once TRBJ1-4 TRBV3-1 . CATGATANEKLFF TGTGCCACAGGGGCAACGGCTAATGAAAAACTGTTTTTT
. TRBJ1-2 TRBV20-1 TRBD1 CSASVRGGGYTF TGCAGTGCTAGCGTCAGGGGGGGAGGCTACACCTTC
. TRBJ1-1 TRBV30 . CASYRSTEAFF TGTGCCTCCTACAGAAGCACTGAAGCTTTCTTT
. TRBJ2-5 TRBV5-1 TRBD2 CASSLEGREETQYF TGCGCCAGCAGCTTGGAGGGGAGGGAAGAGACCCAGTACTTC
. TRBJ2-2 TRBV30 . CAWRGRGNTGELFF TGTGCCTGGAGGGGTAGGGGGAACACCGGGGAGCTGTTTTTT
. TRBJ2-3 TRBV20-1 TRBD2 CSAKGLAGADTQYF TGCAGTGCTAAGGGACTAGCGGGAGCAGATACGCAGTATTTT
. TRBJ1-1 TRBV18 . CASSILSGENTEAFF TGTGCCAGCTCAATCCTGTCGGGAGAGAATACTGAAGCTTTCTTT
. TRBJ1-1 TRBV20-1 . CSARGRLGEAFF TGCAGTGCTAGAGGTCGGCTCGGTGAAGCTTTCTTT
. TRBJ2-5 TRBV4-2 TRBD1 CASSRRDRAQETQYF TGTGCCAGCAGCCGACGCGACAGGGCCCAAGAGACCCAGTACTTC
once TRBJ2-1 TRBV7-3 TRBD2 CASSPSGRNYNEQFF TGTGCCAGCAGCCCTAGCGGGAGGAACTACAATGAGCAGTTCTTC
. TRBJ2-1 TRBV29-1 . CSGDGGGRDEQFF TGCAGCGGGGATGGCGGAGGTAGGGATGAGCAGTTCTTC
. TRBJ1-2 TRBV12-3/TRBV12-4 TRBD1 CASTPRAGGGGYTF TGTGCCAGCACCCCCCGGGCAGGGGGCGGTGGCTACACCTTC
. TRBJ2-7 TRBV11-2 . CASSFHEGSYEQYF TGTGCCAGCAGCTTCCACGAGGGGAGCTACGAGCAGTACTTC
. TRBJ2-5 TRBV25-1 . CASRSYTSFQETQYF TGTGCCAGCAGATCGTATACTAGTTTTCAAGAGACCCAGTACTTC
. TRBJ2-1 TRBV5-1 . CASSRDFNNEQFF TGCGCCAGCAGCCGGGACTTCAACAATGAGCAGTTCTTC
. TRBJ2-7 TRBV3-1 . CASSQVPQFEQYF TGTGCCAGCAGCCAAGTCCCCCAGTTCGAGCAGTACTTC
once TRBJ2-7 TRBV4-1 . CASSQDLEGVPYEQYF TGCGCCAGCAGCCAAGATTTAGAGGGAGTCCCCTACGAGCAGTACTTC
. TRBJ2-1 TRBV3-1 TRBD2 CASSLLGLAEQFF TGTGCCAGCAGCCTTCTGGGACTAGCCGAGCAGTTCTTC
. TRBJ2-1 TRBV15 . CATSARPGSYNEQFF TGTGCCACCAGCGCTCGACCGGGGTCCTACAATGAGCAGTTCTTC
. TRBJ2-1 TRBV7-9 TRBD2 CASSLGAPRERDEQFF TGTGCCAGCAGCTTAGGCGCTCCGCGGGAGCGCGATGAGCAGTTCTTC
. TRBJ2-1 TRBV7-2 . CASSRRSPFNEQFF TGTGCCAGCAGCCGAAGATCCCCCTTCAATGAGCAGTTCTTC
. TRBJ2-5 TRBV5-1 . CASSLETAKETQYF TGCGCCAGCAGCTTGGAGACGGCCAAAGAGACCCAGTACTTC
. TRBJ2-5 TRBV4-2 TRBD2 CASSQDRLAGGAQYF TGTGCCAGCAGCCAAGATAGACTAGCGGGAGGAGCCCAGTACTTC
. TRBJ1-1 TRBV29-1 TRBD1 CSVGRGQKAFF TGCAGCGTTGGCAGGGGGCAAAAAGCTTTCTTT
. TRBJ2-3 TRBV7-2 . CASSLVFTDTQYF TGTGCCAGCAGCTTAGTCTTCACAGATACGCAGTATTTT
once TRBJ2-7 TRBV7-9 TRBD2 CASSSGLASPYEQYF TGTGCCAGCAGCTCCGGACTAGCGAGCCCCTACGAGCAGTACTTC
. TRBJ1-4 TRBV29-1 . CSVVGFPGEKLFF TGCAGCGTTGTGGGGTTCCCGGGGGAAAAACTGTTTTTT
once TRBJ2-7 TRBV24-1 TRBD1 CATSAGGEQYF TGTGCCACCAGTGCAGGGGGCGAGCAGTACTTC
. TRBJ1-2 TRBV2 . CASSDTGRGGYTF TGTGCCAGCAGTGATACAGGGCGAGGCGGCTACACCTTC